The 14 T cell receptor beta chains reported below all come from one sample, sequenced in a study of CD8+CD57+ T cells in acquired aplastic anemia. TCR beta VDJ and CDR3 were profiled, and genomic DNA was the template. TCRdb re-derived calls from the reads in MiXCR, one entry per CDR3 protein. The table lists about 70,000 distinct CDR3 sequences, 45% to 55% of them singletons, with about 8.5% in the top ten. The sequenced material came from sorted CD4+, CD8+, or CD8+CD57+ T cells (not recorded which) from PBMCs. All receptors derive from a human donor in good health, serving as a control.

Regarding this clonotype: Being one base from a much bigger clone, this may be a read error. The V gene is TRBV6-2 or TRBV6-3, the J gene TRBJ2-7, with 16 positions matching TRBD2. The V and J ends lost 5 bases and 4 bases, in that order; junction bases with no gene match: 8. CDR1 is MNHEY, CDR2 SVGEGT, per germline. The CDR3 runs to 17 residues. In DNA, the CDR3 is TGTGCCAGCAGTCCGGGACTAGCGGGGGGGACCCAATACGAGCAGTACTTC. It is translated as CASSPGLAGGTQYEQYF.

The CDR3 reads CASFIGQADTQYF. The CDR3, as DNA: TGTGCCAGCTTCATCGGGCAAGCAGATACGCAGTATTTT. The V and J genes are TRBV2 and TRBJ2-3; unclear D gene. Trimming left V 8 bases short and J 4 bases short, with 13 bases between. Germline CDR1 and CDR2: SNHLY and FYNNEI. CDR3 length: 13 amino acids.

The rearrangement joins TRBV25-1 to TRBJ1-4; D is possibly TRBD1 (5 bases). V was clipped by 6 bases and J by 8 bases, with 16 bases between them. There are 14 residues in the CDR3. The germline CDR1 and CDR2 sequences are MGHDK and SYGVNS. CDR3 DNA sequence: TGTGCCAGCAGGAGGGACGGAGGATGGGAAAAACTGTTTTTT. Translated: CASRRDGGWEKLFF.

The chain uses TRBV7-3 and TRBJ1-5; D is ambiguous. V was shortened by 2 bases and J by 7 bases, with 9 bases between the two germline ends. The germline gives CDR1 SGHTA, CDR2 FQGTGA. The CDR3 has 13 amino acids. CDR3 sequence (DNA): TGTGCCAGCAGCTTAGAGGCCGGACAGCCCCAGCATTTT. Its translation: CASSLEAGQPQHF.

This clonotype occurred a few times. The rearrangement links TRBV2 to TRBJ1-4; D possibly corresponds to TRBD1 (5 bases). CDR1 is SNHLY and CDR2 is FYNNEI in the germline V gene. V was pared by 6 bases and J by 7 bases, with 21 bases between. The CDR3 consists of 16 residues. CDR3 region: CASSSLFPGGGEKLFF. The CDR3, as DNA: TGTGCCAGCAGCTCATTATTCCCCGGCGGGGGTGAAAAACTGTTTTTT.

This clonotype was seen at least ten times. Written as DNA, the CDR3 is TGCAGTGCTTCTTCCGGGACTACTATCACCGAGCAGTACTTC. Translating it yields CSASSGTTITEQYF. This chain links TRBV20-1 with TRBJ2-7; the match to TRBD2 covers 7 bases. CDR1 and CDR2 (germline): DFQATT, SNEGSKA (reference sequence). The CDR3 consists of 14 residues. Trimming at V came to 5 bases and at J to 6 bases, leaving 13 bases not matched to a gene.

This chain connects TRBV7-8 to TRBJ1-1; TRBD1 might be the D (6 bases). This CDR3 is 13 amino acids long. V was clipped by 1 base and J by 11 bases, with 14 bases between them. Germline values: CDR1 SGHVS, CDR2 FQNEAQ. The CDR3 region is CASSLEVGGGAFF. The CDR3 nucleotides read TGTGCCAGCAGCTTAGAGGTAGGGGGAGGTGCTTTCTTT.

In its sample, this clonotype was seen many times. The V and J genes are TRBV6-2 or TRBV6-3 and TRBJ2-5; 9 bases match TRBD2. The CDR3 length is 19 residues. Germline assignment: CDR1 MNHEY and CDR2 SVGEGT. The trim removed 2 bases at V and 4 bases at J, leaving 17 bases unmatched. The DNA for the CDR3 is TGTGCCAGCAGTTACCAGTTAGCGGGAGTCTTGTTTGCAGGAGAGACCCAGTACTTC. It specifies CASSYQLAGVLFAGETQYF.

The V and J genes are TRBV7-8 and TRBJ2-1; D unresolved. The CDR3 extends over 12 amino acids. Germline loops: CDR1 SGHVS, CDR2 FQNEAQ. Trimming removed 6 bases from V and 8 bases from J, with 11 bases in between. The CDR3 DNA reads as TGTGCCAGCAGAATTTTGGGTGATGAGCAGTTCTTC. Translated: CASRILGDEQFF.

This clonotype was detected ten times or more. The gene calls are TRBV7-9 and TRBJ2-2; 8 nucleotides agree with TRBD1. Germline CDR1 reads SEHNR; CDR2 reads FQNEAQ (reference sequence). V gave up 8 bases and J gave up 7 bases; unmatched junction bases: 9. The CDR3 covers 14 residues. The CDR3: CASVGDRSIGELFF. CDR3 DNA: TGTGCCAGCGTAGGGGACAGGAGTATCGGGGAGCTGTTTTTT.

At least ten counts were recorded for this clonotype. V is TRBV4-1 and J is TRBJ2-1; D assignment may be TRBD1 or TRBD2 (5 bases each). This CDR3 is built from 16 residues. The V gene lost 2 bases and the J gene lost 8 bases, with 19 bases spanning the gap. Germline V CDR1 and CDR2: MGHRA, YSYEKL. The CDR3 reads CASSQRPTPGSDEQFF. The CDR3 DNA reads TGCGCCAGCAGCCAACGCCCCACTCCAGGGAGCGATGAGCAGTTCTTC.

The gene calls are TRBV7-3 and TRBJ1-1; 7 bases line up with TRBD1. Trimming cost V 2 bases and J 3 bases; bases outside gene matches: 3. Germline CDR1 and CDR2: SGHTA and FQGTGA. The CDR3 runs to 14 residues. The CDR3 protein is CASSLFQGDTEAFF. Written as DNA, the CDR3 is TGTGCCAGCAGCTTATTCCAGGGGGACACTGAAGCTTTCTTT.

This clonotype was seen ten or more times. The CDR3 is CASSRTGVSPEAFF. For the CDR3, the DNA is TGTGCCAGCAGCCGGACAGGGGTTAGTCCTGAAGCTTTCTTT. The chain recombines TRBV7-3 with TRBJ1-1; 9 nucleotides agree with TRBD1. Germline values: CDR1 SGHTA, CDR2 FQGTGA. The CDR3 sequence is 14 residues long. Trimming took 5 bases from V and 6 from J; bases not matched to a gene: 7.

The J gene is TRBJ1-5, the V gene TRBV24-1, with D maybe TRBD1 (5 bases). With 4 bases removed from V and 4 bases from J, the gap between germline ends came to 10 bases. CDR3 size: 14 residues. Per the germline V gene, CDR1 is KGHDR and CDR2 is SFDVKD. DNA of the CDR3: TGTGCCACCAGTGAGGGGGGGGGAAATCAGCCCCAGCATTTT. It translates to CATSEGGGNQPQHF.